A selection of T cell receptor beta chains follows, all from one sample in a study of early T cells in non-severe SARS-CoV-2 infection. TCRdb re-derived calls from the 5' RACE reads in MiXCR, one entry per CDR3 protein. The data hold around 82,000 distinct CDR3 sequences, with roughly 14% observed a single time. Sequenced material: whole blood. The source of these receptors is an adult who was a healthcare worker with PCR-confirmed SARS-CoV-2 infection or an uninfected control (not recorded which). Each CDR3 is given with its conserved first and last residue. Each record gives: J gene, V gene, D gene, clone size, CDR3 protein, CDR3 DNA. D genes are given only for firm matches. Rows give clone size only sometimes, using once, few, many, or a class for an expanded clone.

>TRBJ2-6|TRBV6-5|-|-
CASSYSTGSGANVLTF
TGTGCCAGCAGTTACTCGACAGGCTCTGGGGCCAACGTCCTGACTTTC
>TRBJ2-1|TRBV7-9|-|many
CASSFVDRDEQFF
TGTGCCAGCAGCTTTGTCGACCGTGATGAGCAGTTCTTC
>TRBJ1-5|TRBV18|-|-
CASSPSLAYNQPQHF
TGTGCCAGCTCACCATCCCTTGCGTACAATCAGCCCCAGCATTTT
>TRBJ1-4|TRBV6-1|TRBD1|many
CASSASGTVINEKLFF
TGTGCCAGCAGTGCCTCCGGGACAGTGATTAATGAAAAACTGTTTTTT
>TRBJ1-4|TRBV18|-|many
CASSLDSNEKLFF
TGTGCCAGCTCACTGGACAGCAATGAAAAACTGTTTTTT
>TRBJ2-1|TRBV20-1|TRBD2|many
CSAGSGGGKFEQFF
TGCAGTGCCGGCAGCGGGGGAGGCAAGTTTGAGCAGTTCTTC
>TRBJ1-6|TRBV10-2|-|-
CASNAWAIGWGPSYNSPLHF
TGCGCCAGCAACGCTTGGGCTATTGGCTGGGGACCCTCCTATAATTCACCCCTCCACTTT
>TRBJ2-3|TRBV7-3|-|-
CASSLTGGRTDTQYF
TGTGCCAGCAGCTTAACGGGGGGGCGGACAGATACGCAGTATTTT
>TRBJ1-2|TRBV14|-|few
CASSPLSRDRIHGYTF
TGTGCCAGCAGCCCTCTGTCCAGGGATCGTATACATGGCTACACCTTC
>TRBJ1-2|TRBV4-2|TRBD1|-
CASSPLIGGDGYTF
TGTGCCAGCAGCCCCTTAATAGGGGGCGATGGCTACACCTTC
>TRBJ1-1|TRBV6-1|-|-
CASNLLGTANTEAFF
TGTGCCAGCAATTTGCTTGGGACGGCGAACACTGAAGCTTTCTTT
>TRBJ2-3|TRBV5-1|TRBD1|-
CASREGTGGKNTQYF
TGCGCCAGCAGAGAAGGGACAGGGGGCAAGAATACGCAGTATTTT
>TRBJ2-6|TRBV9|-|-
CASADSRGETGANVLTF
TGTGCCAGCGCGGACTCTAGGGGAGAAACTGGGGCCAACGTCCTGACTTTC
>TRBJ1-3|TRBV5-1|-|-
CASSLVPGISSGNTIYF
TGCGCCAGCAGCTTGGTTCCAGGTATTAGCTCTGGAAACACCATATATTTT
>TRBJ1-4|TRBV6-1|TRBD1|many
CASSDSQGEEKLFF
TGTGCCAGCAGTGATTCACAGGGGGAGGAAAAACTGTTTTTT
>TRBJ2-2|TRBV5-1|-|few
CASSHYRENGELFF
TGCGCCAGCAGCCACTACAGGGAGAACGGGGAGCTGTTTTTT
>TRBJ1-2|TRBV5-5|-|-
CASSLVPILYGYTF
TGTGCCAGCAGCTTGGTCCCAATTCTGTATGGCTACACCTTC
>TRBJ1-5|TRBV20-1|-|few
CSARQQSNQPQHF
TGCAGTGCTAGACAGCAAAGCAATCAGCCCCAGCATTTT
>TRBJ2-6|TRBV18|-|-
CASSPALPNSGANVLTF
TGTGCCAGCTCACCAGCCCTACCGAACTCTGGGGCCAACGTCCTGACTTTC
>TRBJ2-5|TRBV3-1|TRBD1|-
CASSQWTGAQETQYF
TGTGCCAGCAGCCAATGGACAGGGGCCCAAGAGACCCAGTACTTC
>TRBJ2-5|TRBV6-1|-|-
CASSEGARETQYF
TGTGCCAGCAGTGAGGGGGCGCGAGAGACCCAGTACTTC
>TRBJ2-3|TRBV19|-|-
CASSIKEVSDTQYF
TGTGCCAGTAGTATCAAAGAGGTCTCAGATACGCAGTATTTT
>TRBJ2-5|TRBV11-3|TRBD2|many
CASSQAGGRSQETQYF
TGTGCCAGCAGCCAGGCCGGGGGGAGAAGCCAAGAGACCCAGTACTTC
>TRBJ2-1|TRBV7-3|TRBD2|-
CASSSLGGSTNEQFF
TGTGCCAGCAGCTCCCTGGGGGGGTCGACGAATGAGCAGTTCTTC
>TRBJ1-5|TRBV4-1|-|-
CASSHPHEGRNQPQHF
TGCGCCAGCAGCCATCCTCACGAGGGGCGAAATCAGCCCCAGCATTTT
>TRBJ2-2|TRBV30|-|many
CAWRAPGELFF
TGTGCCTGGAGGGCTCCCGGGGAGCTGTTTTTT
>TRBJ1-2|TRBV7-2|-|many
CASSRGKNYGYTF
TGTGCCAGCAGCCGGGGCAAGAACTATGGCTACACCTTC
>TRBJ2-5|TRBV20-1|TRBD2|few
CSALSGGVSGETQYF
TGCAGTGCTCTGAGCGGGGGGGTCTCCGGAGAGACCCAGTACTTC
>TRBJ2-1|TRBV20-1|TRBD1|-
CSATGQGYEQFF
TGCAGTGCAACGGGACAGGGGTATGAGCAGTTCTTC
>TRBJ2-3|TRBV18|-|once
CASSPPTLTGDTQYF
TGTGCCAGCTCACCACCGACACTAACAGGAGATACGCAGTATTTT
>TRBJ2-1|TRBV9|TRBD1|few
CASSVMSTGNEQFF
TGTGCCAGCAGCGTCATGTCGACAGGGAATGAGCAGTTCTTC
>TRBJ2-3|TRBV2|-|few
CASRTPLGTDTQYF
TGTGCCAGCAGGACCCCCCTAGGGACAGATACGCAGTATTTT
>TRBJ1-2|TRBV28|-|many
CASRSPPGALPYGYTF
TGTGCCAGCAGATCTCCCCCGGGGGCCCTACCCTATGGCTACACCTTC
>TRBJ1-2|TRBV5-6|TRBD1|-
CASSLSGQGNLRGYTF
TGTGCCAGCAGCTTGTCAGGACAGGGAAATCTTCGCGGCTACACCTTC
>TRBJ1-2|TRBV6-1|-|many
CASSPDGRSRDGYTF
TGTGCCAGCAGCCCTGACGGAAGGTCCCGAGATGGCTACACCTTC
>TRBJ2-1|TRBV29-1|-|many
CSVRDGYNEQFF
TGCAGCGTTCGGGACGGCTACAATGAGCAGTTCTTC
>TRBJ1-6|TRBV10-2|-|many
CASSEQGNNSPLHF
TGCGCCAGCAGTGAACAGGGAAATAATTCACCCCTCCACTTT
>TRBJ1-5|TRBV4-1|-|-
CASSPVVVVSWQPQHF
TGCGCCAGCAGCCCAGTCGTAGTGGTGTCATGGCAGCCCCAGCATTTT
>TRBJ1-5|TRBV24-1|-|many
CATSDLGRGNNQPQHF
TGTGCCACCAGTGATTTGGGGAGGGGGAACAATCAGCCCCAGCATTTT
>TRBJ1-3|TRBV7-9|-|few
CASTHRAISLDTIYF
TGTGCCAGCACTCACAGGGCAATATCTTTGGACACCATATATTTT
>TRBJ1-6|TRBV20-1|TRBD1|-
CSATTGTESSYNSPLHF
TGCAGTGCAACCACCGGGACAGAGAGCTCCTATAATTCACCCCTCCACTTT
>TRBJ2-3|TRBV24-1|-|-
CATSDYRVSDTQYF
TGTGCCACCAGTGATTACAGAGTGTCAGATACGCAGTATTTT
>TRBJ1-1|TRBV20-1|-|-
CSARSRNTEAFF
TGCAGTGCTAGGAGTCGGAACACTGAAGCTTTCTTT
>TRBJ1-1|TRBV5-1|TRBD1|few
CASSLGGASPEAFF
TGCGCCAGCAGTCTAGGGGGCGCGAGTCCTGAAGCTTTCTTT
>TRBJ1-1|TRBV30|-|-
CAWSPKISGGMNTEAFF
TGTGCCTGGAGTCCAAAGATATCGGGGGGCATGAACACTGAAGCTTTCTTT
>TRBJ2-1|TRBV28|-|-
CASSLTEQFF
TGTGCCAGCAGTTTAACTGAGCAGTTCTTC
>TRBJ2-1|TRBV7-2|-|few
CASSLAGGFRAYNEQFF
TGTGCCAGCAGCTTAGCTGGGGGGTTCCGGGCCTACAATGAGCAGTTCTTC
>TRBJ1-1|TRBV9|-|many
CASSVGGDNTEAFF
TGTGCCAGCAGCGTAGGTGGAGACAACACTGAAGCTTTCTTT
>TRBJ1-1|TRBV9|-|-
CASSVVTATEAFF
TGTGCCAGCAGCGTAGTCACAGCCACTGAAGCTTTCTTT
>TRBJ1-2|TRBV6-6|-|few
CASSYAGIGTNNYGYTF
TGTGCCAGCAGTTACGCTGGTATTGGGACGAATAACTATGGCTACACCTTC
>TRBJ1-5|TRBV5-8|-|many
CASIPTSRVRKQPQHF
TGTGCCAGCATCCCGACCTCCAGGGTCCGAAAACAGCCCCAGCATTTT
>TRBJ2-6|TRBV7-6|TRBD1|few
CASSSQGAGANVLTF
TGTGCCAGCAGCTCACAGGGGGCTGGGGCCAACGTCCTGACTTTC
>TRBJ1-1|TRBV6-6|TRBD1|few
CASSHGTGGVAFF
TGTGCCAGCAGCCACGGGACAGGGGGCGTAGCTTTCTTT
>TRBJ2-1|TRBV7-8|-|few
CASSLAQQRVAF
TGTGCCAGCAGCTTAGCCCAGCAGAGGGTCGCTTTC
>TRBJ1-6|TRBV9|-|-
CASSVFRVSALHF
TGTGCCAGCAGCGTATTTAGGGTTTCGGCCCTCCACTTT
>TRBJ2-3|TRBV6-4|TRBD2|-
CASSPTFSGISTDTQYF
TGTGCCAGCAGTCCTACCTTTAGCGGGATTAGCACAGATACGCAGTATTTT
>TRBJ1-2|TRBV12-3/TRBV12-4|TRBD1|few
CASGHSSGTGQLGYGYTF
TGTGCCAGCGGACATTCCTCCGGGACAGGGCAACTGGGGTATGGCTACACCTTC
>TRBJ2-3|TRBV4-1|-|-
CASSQDWNTQYF
TGCGCCAGCAGCCAAGACTGGAATACGCAGTATTTT
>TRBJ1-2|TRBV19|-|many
CASRDNYGYTF
TGTGCCAGTAGGGATAACTATGGCTACACCTTC